This T cell receptor beta chain was captured in a study of control samples from healthy donors and cancer patients. Trimming removed 5 bases from V and 3 bases from J; junction bases left unmatched: 3. The CDR3 loop spans 15 amino acids. Germline loops: CDR1 MNHEY, CDR2 SMNVEV (reference sequence). This clone was detected a few times. TCRdb's copy holds only in-frame clones and misses some; the assay was immunoSEQ multiplex PCR. This table holds some 160,000 clones, around nine tenths found once. The sequence came from a man under 40 in good health. Material: blood. The chain has TRBV27 and TRBJ2-1, with 11 positions matching TRBD2. In DNA, the CDR3 is TGTGCCAGCAGTCCGACTAGCGGGATCTACAATGAGCAGTTCTTC. Protein product: CASSPTSGIYNEQFF.